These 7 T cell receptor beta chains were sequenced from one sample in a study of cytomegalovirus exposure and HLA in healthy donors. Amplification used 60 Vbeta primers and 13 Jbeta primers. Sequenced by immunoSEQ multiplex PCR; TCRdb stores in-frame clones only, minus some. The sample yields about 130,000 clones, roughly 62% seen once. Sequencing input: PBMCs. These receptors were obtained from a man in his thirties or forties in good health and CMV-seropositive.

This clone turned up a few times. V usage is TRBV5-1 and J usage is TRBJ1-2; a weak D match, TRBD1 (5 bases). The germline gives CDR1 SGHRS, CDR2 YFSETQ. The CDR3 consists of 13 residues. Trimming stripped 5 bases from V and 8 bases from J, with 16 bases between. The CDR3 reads CASSPGDSQGYTF. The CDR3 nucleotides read TGCGCCAGCAGTCCCGGAGACAGCCAGGGCTACACCTTC.

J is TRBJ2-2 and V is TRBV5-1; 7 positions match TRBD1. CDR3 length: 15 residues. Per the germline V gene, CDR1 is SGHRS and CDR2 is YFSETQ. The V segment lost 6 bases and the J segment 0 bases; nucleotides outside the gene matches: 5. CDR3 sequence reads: CASKGTATNTGELFF. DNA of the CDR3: TGCGCCAGCAAAGGGACAGCTACGAACACCGGGGAGCTGTTTTTT.

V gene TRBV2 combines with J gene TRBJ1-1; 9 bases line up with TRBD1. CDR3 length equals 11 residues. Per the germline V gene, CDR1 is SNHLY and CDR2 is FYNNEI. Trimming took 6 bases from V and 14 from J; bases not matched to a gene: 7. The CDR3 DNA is TGTGCCAGCAGCGATCGGGACAGGGTGTTCTTT. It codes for CASSDRDRVFF.

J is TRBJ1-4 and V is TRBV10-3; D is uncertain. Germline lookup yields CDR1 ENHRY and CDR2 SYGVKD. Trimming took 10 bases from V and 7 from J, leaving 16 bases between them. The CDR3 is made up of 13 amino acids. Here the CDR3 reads CATGGSGSEKLFF. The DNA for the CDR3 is TGTGCCACCGGAGGCTCTGGTAGTGAAAAACTGTTTTTT.

The CDR3 bases are TGTGCCAGCAGTTCGGGACTAGGTTTGGAGTACTTC. Protein sequence: CASSSGLGLEYF. The rearrangement uses TRBV27 and TRBJ2-7, with TRBD2 matching over 8 bases. This CDR3 region has 12 residues. V lost 4 bases to trimming and J lost 11 bases; unmatched junction nucleotides: 7. Germline assignment: CDR1 MNHEY and CDR2 SMNVEV (reference sequence).

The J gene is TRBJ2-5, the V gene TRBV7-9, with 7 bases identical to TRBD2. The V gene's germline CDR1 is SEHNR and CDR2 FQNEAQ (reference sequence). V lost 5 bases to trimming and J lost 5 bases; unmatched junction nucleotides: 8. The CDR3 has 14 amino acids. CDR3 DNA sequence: TGTGCCAGCAGCCCCTTGGCGGGAGTGGAGACCCAGTACTTC. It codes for CASSPLAGVETQYF.

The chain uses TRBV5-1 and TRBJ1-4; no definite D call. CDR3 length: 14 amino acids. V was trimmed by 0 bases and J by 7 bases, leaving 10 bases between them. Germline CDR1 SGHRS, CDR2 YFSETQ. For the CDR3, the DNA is TGCGCCAGCAGCTTGGTCTTCCCCAGTGAAAAACTGTTTTTT. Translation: CASSLVFPSEKLFF.